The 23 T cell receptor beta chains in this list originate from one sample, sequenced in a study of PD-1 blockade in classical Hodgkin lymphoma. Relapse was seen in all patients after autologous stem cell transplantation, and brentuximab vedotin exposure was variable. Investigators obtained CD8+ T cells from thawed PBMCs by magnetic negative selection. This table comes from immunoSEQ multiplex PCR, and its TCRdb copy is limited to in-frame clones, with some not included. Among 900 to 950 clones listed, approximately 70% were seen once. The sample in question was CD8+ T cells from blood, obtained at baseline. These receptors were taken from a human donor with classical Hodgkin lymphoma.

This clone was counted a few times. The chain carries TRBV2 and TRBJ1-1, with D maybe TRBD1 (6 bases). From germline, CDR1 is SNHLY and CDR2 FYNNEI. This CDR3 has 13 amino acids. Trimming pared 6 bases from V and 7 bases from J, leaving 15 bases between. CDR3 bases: TGTGCCAGCAGCGGTACAGGGAATGGTGAAGCTTTCTTT. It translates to CASSGTGNGEAFF.

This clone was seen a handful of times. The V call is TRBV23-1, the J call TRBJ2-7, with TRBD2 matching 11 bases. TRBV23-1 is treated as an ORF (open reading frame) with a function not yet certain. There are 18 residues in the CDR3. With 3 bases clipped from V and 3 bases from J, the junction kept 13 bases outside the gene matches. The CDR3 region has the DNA TGCGCCAGCAGTCATCATACGTCCGGGACTAGCGGAATCTACGAGCAGTACTTC. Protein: CASSHHTSGTSGIYEQYF.

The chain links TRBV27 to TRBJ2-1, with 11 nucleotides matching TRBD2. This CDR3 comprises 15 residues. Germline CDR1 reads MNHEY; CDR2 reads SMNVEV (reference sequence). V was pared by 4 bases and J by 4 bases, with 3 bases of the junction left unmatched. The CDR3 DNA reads TGTGCCAGCAGTTCCGGGACTAGCGGATACAATGAGCAGTTCTTC. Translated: CASSSGTSGYNEQFF.

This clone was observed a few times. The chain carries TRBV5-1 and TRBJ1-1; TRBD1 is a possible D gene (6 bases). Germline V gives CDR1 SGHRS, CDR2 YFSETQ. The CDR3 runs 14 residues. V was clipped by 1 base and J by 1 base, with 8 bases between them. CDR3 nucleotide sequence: TGCGCCAGCAGCTTGTGGGGGGCGAACACTGAAGCTTTCTTT. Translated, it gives CASSLWGANTEAFF. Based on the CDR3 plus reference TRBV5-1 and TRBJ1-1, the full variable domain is KAGVTQTPRYLIKTRGQQVTLSCSPISGHRSVSWYQQTPGQGLQFLFEYFSETQRNKGNFPGRFSGRQFSNSRSEMNVSTLELGDSALYLCASSLWGANTEAFFGQGTRLTVV.

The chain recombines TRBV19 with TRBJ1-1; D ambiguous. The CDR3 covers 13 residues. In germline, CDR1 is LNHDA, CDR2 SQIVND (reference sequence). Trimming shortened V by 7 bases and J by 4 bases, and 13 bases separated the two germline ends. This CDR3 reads CASTVGVGTEAFF. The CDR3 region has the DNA TGTGCCAGTACTGTCGGGGTGGGCACTGAAGCTTTCTTT.

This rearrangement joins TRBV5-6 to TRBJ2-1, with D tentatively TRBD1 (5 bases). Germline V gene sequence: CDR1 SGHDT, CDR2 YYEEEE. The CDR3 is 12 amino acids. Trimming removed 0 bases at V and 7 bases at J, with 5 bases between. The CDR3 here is CASSLAGNEQFF. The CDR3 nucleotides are TGTGCCAGCAGCTTGGCAGGGAATGAGCAGTTCTTC.

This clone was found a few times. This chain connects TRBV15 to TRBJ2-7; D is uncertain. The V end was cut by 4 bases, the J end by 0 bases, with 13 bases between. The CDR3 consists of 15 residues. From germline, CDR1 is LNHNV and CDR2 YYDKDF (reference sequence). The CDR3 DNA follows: TGTGCCACCAGCATGAGGAGAGGATACTCCTACGAGCAGTACTTC. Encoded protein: CATSMRRGYSYEQYF. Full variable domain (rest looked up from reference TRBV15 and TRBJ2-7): DAMVIQNPRYQVTQFGKPVTLSCSQTLNHNVMYWYQQKSSQAPKLLFHYYDKDFNNEADTPDNFQSRRPNTSFCFLDIRSPGLGDTAMYLCATSMRRGYSYEQYFGPGTRLTVT.

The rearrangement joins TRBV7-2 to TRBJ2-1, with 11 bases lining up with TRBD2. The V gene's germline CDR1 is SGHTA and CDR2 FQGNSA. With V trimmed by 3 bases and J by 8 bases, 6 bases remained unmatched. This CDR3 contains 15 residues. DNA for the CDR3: TGTGCCAGCAGCTTTGGTAGCGGGGGGGCCGATGAGCAGTTCTTC. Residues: CASSFGSGGADEQFF.

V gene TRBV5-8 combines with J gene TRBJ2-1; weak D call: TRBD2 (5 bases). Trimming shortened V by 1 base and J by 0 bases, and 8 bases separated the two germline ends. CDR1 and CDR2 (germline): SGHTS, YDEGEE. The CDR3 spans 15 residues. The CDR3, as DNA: TGTGCCAGCAGCTTGTTGGGGAGCTCCTACAATGAGCAGTTCTTC. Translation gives CASSLLGSSYNEQFF. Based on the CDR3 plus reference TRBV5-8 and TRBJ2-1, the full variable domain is EAGVTQSPTHLIKTRGQQATLRCSPISGHTSVYWYQQALGLGLQFLLWYDEGEERNRGNFPPRFSGRQFPNYSSELNVNALELEDSALYLCASSLLGSSYNEQFFGPGTRLTVL.

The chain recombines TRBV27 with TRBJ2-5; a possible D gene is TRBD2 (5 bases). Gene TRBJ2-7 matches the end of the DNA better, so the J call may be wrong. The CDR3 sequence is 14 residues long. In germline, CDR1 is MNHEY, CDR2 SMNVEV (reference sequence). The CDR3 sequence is CASSLSRGSYEQYF. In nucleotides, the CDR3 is TGTGCCAGCAGTTTAAGTCGGGGATCCTACGAGCAGTACTTC.

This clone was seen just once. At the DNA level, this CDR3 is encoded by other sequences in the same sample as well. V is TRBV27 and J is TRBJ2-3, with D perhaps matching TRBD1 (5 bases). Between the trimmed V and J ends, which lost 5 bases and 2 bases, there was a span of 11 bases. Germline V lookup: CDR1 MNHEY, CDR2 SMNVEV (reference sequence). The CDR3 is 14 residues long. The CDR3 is CASSKQGNTDTQYF. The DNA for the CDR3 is TGTGCCAGCAGTAAGCAGGGTAACACAGATACGCAGTATTTT.

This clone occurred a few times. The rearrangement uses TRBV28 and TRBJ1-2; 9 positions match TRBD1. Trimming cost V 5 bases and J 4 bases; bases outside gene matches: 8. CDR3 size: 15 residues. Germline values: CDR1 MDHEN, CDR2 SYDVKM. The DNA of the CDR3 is TGTGCCAGCAGTCCCCGGACAGGGGAGGTCTATGGCTACACCTTC. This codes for CASSPRTGEVYGYTF.

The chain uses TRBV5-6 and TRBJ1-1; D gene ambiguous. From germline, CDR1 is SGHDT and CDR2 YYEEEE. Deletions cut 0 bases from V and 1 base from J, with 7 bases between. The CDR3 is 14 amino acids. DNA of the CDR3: TGTGCCAGCAGCTTGGTCAGCTGGAACACTGAAGCTTTCTTT. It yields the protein CASSLVSWNTEAFF. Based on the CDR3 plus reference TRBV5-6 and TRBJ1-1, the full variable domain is DAGVTQSPTHLIKTRGQQVTLRCSPKSGHDTVSWYQQALGQGPQFIFQYYEEEERQRGNFPDRFSGHQFPNYSSELNVNALLLGDSALYLCASSLVSWNTEAFFGQGTRLTVV.

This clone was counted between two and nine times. In DNA, the CDR3 is TGTGCCAGCAGTGACACAGCAGGGAACTATGGCTACACCTTC. Translated: CASSDTAGNYGYTF. The chain combines TRBV6-9 with TRBJ1-2; possible D gene TRBD1, 5 bases. The CDR3 has 14 residues. The V gene's germline CDR1 is MNHGY and CDR2 SVAAGI. Between the trimmed V and J ends, which lost 5 bases and 2 bases, there was a span of 12 bases.

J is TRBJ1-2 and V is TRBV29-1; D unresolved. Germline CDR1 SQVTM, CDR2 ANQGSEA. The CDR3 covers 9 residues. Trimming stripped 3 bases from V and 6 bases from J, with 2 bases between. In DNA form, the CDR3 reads TGCAGCGTTGATGATGGCTACACCTTC. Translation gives CSVDDGYTF.

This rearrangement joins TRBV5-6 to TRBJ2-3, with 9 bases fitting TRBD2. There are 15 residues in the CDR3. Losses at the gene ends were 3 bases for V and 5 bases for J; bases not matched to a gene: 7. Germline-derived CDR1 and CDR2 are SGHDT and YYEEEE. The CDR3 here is CASSSGTSWVDTQYF. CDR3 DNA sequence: TGTGCCAGCAGCTCCGGGACTAGCTGGGTAGATACGCAGTATTTT.

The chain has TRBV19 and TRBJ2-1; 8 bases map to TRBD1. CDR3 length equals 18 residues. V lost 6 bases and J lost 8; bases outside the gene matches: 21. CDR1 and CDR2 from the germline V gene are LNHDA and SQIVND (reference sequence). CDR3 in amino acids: CASSPGWATGGFFHEQFF. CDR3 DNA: TGTGCCAGTAGCCCAGGGTGGGCTACAGGGGGGTTTTTCCATGAGCAGTTCTTC.

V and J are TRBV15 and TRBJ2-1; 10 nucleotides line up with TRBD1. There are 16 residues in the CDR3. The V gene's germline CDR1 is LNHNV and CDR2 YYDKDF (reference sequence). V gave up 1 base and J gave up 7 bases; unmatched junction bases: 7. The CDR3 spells CATSRVRQGALNEQFF. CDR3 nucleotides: TGTGCCACCAGCAGAGTTCGACAGGGGGCATTGAATGAGCAGTTCTTC.

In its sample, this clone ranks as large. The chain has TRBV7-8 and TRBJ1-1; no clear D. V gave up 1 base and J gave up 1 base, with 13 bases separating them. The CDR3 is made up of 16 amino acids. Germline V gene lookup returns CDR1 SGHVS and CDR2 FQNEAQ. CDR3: CASSLVGSFSNTEAFF. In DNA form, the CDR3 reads TGTGCCAGCAGCTTAGTGGGGAGTTTCTCGAACACTGAAGCTTTCTTT. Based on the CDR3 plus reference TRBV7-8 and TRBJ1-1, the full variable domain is GAGVSQSPRYKVAKRGQDVALRCDPISGHVSLFWYQQALGQGPEFLTYFQNEAQLDKSGLPSDRFFAERPEGSVSTLKIQRTQQEDSAVYLCASSLVGSFSNTEAFFGQGTRLTVV.

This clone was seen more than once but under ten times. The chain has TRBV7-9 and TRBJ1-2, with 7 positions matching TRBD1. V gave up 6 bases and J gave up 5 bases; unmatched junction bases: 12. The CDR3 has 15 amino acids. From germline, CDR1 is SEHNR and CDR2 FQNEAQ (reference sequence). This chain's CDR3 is CASSSPDREWYGYTF. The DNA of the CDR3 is TGTGCCAGCAGTTCTCCAGACAGGGAGTGGTATGGCTACACCTTC.

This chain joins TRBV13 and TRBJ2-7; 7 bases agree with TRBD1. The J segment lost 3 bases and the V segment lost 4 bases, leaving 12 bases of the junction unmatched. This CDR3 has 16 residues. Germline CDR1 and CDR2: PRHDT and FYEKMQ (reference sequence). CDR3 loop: CASSSQTNRGNYEQYF. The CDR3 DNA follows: TGTGCCAGCAGCTCACAAACTAACAGGGGAAACTACGAGCAGTACTTC.

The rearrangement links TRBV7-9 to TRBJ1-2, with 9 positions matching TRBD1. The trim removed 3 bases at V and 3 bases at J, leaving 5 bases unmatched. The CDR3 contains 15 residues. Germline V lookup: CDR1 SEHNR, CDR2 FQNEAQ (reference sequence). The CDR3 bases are TGTGCCAGCAGCTTGGACAGGGGAACTTACTATGGCTACACCTTC. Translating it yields CASSLDRGTYYGYTF. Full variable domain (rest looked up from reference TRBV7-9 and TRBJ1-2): DTGVSQNPRHKITKRGQNVTFRCDPISEHNRLYWYRQTLGQGPEFLTYFQNEAQLEKSRLLSDRFSAERPKGSFSTLEIQRTEQGDSAMYLCASSLDRGTYYGYTFGSGTRLTVV.

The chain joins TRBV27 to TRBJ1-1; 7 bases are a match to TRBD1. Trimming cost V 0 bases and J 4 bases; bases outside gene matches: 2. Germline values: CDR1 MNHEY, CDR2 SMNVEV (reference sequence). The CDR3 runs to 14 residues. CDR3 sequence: CASSLSNRGTEAFF. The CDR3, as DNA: TGTGCCAGCAGTTTATCGAACAGGGGCACTGAAGCTTTCTTT.